This TCR beta chain was sequenced during a study of human T cells and chemical hapten exposure. About the research overall: The upper back received 0.01% DPC by patch testing, with results read at 6 days. Patients were mainly female, each with alopecia areata, totalis or universalis. Study results and limitations: TCRs above 1 in 1000 frequency stayed constant with DPC sensitization.

The authors' processing: Samples had a median of 95,638 TCRs, ranging roughly 20,000 to 690,600. TCRdb itself ran the RACE reads through MiXCR, one entry per CDR3 protein. TCRdb's processing, not the study's, gives the V and J calls here. The profile shows some 82,000 distinct CDR3 sequences, around 6.7% of them singletons. This clonotype appeared many times. Its target is not known. Specified time point: patch test 2, 6 weeks after DPC sensitization. Regarding treatment: therapeutic diphenylcyclopropenone sensitization with weekly scalp DPC. The V end lost 6 bases, the J end lost 7 bases, and 15 bases lay between the germline ends. Looked up from germline, CDR1 is MNHEY and CDR2 is SVGAGI. The CDR3 has 13 amino acids.

The starting material was whole blood, obtained in connection with sensitization to the hapten diphenylcyclopropenone (DPC). The chain employs TRBV6-5 and TRBJ1-2; a weak D match, TRBD1 (6 bases). The TCR sequence derives from a woman aged 25 to 39 with alopecia areata. Some clones in this sample may be carry-over from other donors' samples. The DNA for the CDR3 is TGTGCCAGCAGCCAGGGGACGGAGGGTGGCTACACCTTC. The encoded protein is CASSQGTEGGYTF.